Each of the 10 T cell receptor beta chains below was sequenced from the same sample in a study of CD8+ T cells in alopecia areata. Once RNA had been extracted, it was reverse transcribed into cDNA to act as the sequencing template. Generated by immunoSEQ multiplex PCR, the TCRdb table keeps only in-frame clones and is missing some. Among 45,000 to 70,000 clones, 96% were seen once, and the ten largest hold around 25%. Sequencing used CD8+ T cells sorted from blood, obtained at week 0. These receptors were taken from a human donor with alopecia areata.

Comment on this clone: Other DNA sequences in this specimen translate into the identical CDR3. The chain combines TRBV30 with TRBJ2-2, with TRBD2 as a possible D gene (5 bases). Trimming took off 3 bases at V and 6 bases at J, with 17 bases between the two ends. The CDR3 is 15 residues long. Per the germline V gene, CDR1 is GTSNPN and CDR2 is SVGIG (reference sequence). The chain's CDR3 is CAWSVPGMVAGELFF. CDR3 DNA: TGTGCCTGGAGCGTCCCGGGGATGGTGGCCGGGGAGCTGTTTTTT. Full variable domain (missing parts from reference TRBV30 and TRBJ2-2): SQTIHQWPATLVQPVGSPLSLECTVEGTSNPNLYWYRQAAGRGLQLLFYSVGIGQISSEVPQNLSASRPQDRQFILSSKKLLLSDSGFYLCAWSVPGMVAGELFFGEGSRLTVL.

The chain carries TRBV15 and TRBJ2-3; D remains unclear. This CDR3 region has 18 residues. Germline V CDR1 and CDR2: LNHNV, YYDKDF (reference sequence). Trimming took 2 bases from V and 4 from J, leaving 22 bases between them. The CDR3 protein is CATSRIRVGSTRADTQYF. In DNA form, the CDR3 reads TGTGCCACCAGCAGAATCCGGGTAGGGTCAACACGGGCAGATACGCAGTATTTT.

CDR3 DNA sequence: TGTGCCAGCAGCTTCAGAGACAGGGCCCCTTACAATGAGCAGTTCTTC. This gives the protein CASSFRDRAPYNEQFF. The chain combines TRBV9 with TRBJ2-1; 7 nucleotides align to TRBD1. This CDR3 region has 16 residues. The germline CDR1 and CDR2 sequences are SGDLS and YYNGEE. Trimming cost V 4 bases and J 4 bases; bases outside gene matches: 11.

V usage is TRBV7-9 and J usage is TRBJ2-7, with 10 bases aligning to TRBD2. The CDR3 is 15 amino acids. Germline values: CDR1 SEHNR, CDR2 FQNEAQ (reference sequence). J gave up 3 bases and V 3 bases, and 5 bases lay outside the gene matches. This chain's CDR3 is CASSFLLAGNYEQYF. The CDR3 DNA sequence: TGTGCCAGCAGCTTCCTACTAGCGGGGAACTACGAGCAGTACTTC.

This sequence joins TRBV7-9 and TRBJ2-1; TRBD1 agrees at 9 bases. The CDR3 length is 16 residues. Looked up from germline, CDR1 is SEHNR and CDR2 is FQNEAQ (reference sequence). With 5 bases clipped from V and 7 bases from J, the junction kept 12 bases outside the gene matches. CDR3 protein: CASSMPPGTGNNEQFF. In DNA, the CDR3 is TGTGCCAGCAGCATGCCCCCCGGGACAGGGAATAATGAGCAGTTCTTC.

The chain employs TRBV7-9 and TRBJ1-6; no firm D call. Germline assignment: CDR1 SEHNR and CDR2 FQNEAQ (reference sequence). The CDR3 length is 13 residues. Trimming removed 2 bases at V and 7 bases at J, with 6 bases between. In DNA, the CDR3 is TGTGCCAGCAGCTTAAACCCAAATTCACCCCTCCACTTT. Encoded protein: CASSLNPNSPLHF.

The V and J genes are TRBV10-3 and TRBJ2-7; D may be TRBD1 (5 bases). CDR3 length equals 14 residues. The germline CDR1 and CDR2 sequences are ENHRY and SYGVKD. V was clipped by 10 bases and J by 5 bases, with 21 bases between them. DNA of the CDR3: TGTGCCACACTAAGCAGGGAAGGGCTTGACGAGCAGTACTTC. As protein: CATLSREGLDEQYF.

The CDR3 DNA reads TGTGCCAGCAGCTTTGAGACCGGGCCTCTCTATGGCTACACCTTC. It encodes CASSFETGPLYGYTF. The chain uses TRBV5-5 and TRBJ1-2, with D unclear. Germline CDR1 SGHKS, CDR2 YYEKEE (reference sequence). This CDR3 spans 15 amino acids. Trimming pared 2 bases from V and 4 bases from J, leaving 15 bases between.

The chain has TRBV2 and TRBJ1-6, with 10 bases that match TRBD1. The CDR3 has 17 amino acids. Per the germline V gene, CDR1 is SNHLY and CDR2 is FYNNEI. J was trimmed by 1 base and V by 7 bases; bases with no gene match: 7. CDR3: CASTDRGQASYNSPLHF. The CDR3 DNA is TGTGCCAGCACCGACAGGGGGCAAGCGTCCTATAATTCACCCCTCCACTTT.

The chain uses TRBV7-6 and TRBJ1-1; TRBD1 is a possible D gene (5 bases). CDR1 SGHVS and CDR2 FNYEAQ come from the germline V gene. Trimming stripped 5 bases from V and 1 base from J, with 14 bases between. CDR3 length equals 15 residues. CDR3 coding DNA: TGTGCCAGCAGCCCCTCTGACAGCGCGAACACTGAAGCTTTCTTT. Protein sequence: CASSPSDSANTEAFF.